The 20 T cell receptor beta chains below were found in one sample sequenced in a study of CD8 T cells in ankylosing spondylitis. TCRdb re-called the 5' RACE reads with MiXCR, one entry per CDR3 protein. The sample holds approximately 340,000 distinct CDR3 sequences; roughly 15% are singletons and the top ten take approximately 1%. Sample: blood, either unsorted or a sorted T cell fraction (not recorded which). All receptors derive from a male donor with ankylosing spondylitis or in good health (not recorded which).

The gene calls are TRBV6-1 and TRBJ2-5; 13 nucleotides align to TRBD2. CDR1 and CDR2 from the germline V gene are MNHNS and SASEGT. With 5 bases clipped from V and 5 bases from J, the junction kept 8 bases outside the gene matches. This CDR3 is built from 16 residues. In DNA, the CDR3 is TGTGCCAGCAGTAGAGCCGGGACTAGCGGGGCGGAGACCCAGTACTTC. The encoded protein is CASSRAGTSGAETQYF.

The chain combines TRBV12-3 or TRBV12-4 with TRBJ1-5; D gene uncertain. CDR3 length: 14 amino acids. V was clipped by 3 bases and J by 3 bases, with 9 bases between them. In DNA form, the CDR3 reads TGTGCCAGCAGTTTGGAGGGAAACAATCAGCCCCAGCATTTT. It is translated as CASSLEGNNQPQHF.

CDR3 amino acids: CASSDGANSPLHF. In nucleotides, the CDR3 is TGTGCCAGCAGTGACGGGGCGAATTCACCCCTCCACTTT. The chain is built from TRBV6-4 and TRBJ1-6, with D perhaps matching TRBD1 (5 bases). From germline, CDR1 is MRHNA and CDR2 SNTAGT. With 2 bases removed from V and 7 bases from J, the gap between germline ends came to 6 bases. This CDR3 spans 13 amino acids.

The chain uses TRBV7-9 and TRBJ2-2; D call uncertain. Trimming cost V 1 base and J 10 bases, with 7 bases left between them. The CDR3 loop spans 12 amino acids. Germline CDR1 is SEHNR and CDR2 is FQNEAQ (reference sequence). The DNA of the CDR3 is TGTGCCAGCAGCTTAGGAGGTTCGGAGCTGTTTTTT. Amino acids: CASSLGGSELFF.

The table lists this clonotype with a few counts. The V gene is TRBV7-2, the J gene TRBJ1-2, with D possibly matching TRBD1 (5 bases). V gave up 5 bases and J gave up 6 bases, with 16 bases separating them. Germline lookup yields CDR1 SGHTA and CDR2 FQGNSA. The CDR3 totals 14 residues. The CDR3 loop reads CASSPTGGANGYTF. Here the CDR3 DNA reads TGTGCCAGCAGCCCAACGGGGGGAGCTAATGGCTACACCTTC.

The CDR3 spells CASSPPGHSNTEAFF. CDR3 coding DNA: TGTGCCAGCAGCCCCCCAGGACATTCGAACACTGAAGCTTTCTTT. The chain carries TRBV25-1 and TRBJ1-1, with D maybe TRBD1 (5 bases). The CDR3 totals 15 residues. Germline V gene sequence: CDR1 MGHDK, CDR2 SYGVNS. The germline V and J ends were trimmed by 6 bases and 1 base, with 15 bases remaining between them.

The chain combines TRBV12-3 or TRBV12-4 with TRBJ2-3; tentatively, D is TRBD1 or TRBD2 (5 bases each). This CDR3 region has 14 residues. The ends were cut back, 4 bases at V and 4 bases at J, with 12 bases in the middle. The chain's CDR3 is CASSWGNPADTQYF. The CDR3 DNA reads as TGTGCCAGCAGTTGGGGGAACCCCGCAGATACGCAGTATTTT.

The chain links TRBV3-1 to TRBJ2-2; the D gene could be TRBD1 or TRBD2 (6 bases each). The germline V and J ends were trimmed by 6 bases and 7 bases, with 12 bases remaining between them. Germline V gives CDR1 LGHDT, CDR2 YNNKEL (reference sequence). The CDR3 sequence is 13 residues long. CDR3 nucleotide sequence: TGTGCCAGCAGGGAGGGGGTTGGCGGGGAGCTGTTTTTT. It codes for CASREGVGGELFF.

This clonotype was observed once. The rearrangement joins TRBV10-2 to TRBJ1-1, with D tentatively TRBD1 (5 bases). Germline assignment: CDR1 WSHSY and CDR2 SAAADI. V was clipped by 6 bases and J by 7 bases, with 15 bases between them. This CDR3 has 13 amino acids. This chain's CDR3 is CASRWDPQGEAFF. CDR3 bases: TGCGCCAGCAGATGGGACCCTCAGGGTGAAGCTTTCTTT.

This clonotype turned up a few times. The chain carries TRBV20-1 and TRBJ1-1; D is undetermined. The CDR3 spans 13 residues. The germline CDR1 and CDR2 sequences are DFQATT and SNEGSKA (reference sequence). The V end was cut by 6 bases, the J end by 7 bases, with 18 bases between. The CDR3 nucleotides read TGCAGTGCCCCCAGTTCGGGATGGAGTGAAGCTTTCTTT. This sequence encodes CSAPSSGWSEAFF.

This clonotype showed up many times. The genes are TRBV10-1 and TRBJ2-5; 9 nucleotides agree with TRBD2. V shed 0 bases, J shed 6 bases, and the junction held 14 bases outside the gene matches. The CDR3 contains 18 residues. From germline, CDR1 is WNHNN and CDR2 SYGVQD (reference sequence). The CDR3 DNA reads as TGCGCCAGCAGTGAGTCGCGGGCTAGCGGGGATGCCAGGAAGACCCAGTACTTC. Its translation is CASSESRASGDARKTQYF.

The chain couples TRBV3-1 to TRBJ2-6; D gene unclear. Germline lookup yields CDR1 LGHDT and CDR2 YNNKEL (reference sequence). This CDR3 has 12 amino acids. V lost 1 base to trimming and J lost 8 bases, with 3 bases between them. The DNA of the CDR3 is TGTGCCAGCAGCCAAGTTACCAACGTCCTGACTTTC. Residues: CASSQVTNVLTF.

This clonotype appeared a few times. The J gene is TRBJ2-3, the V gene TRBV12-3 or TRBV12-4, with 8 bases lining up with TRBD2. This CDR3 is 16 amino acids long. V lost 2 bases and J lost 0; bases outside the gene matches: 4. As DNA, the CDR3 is TGTGCCAGCAGTTTACGCGGGGGGTTTAGCACAGATACGCAGTATTTT. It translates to CASSLRGGFSTDTQYF.

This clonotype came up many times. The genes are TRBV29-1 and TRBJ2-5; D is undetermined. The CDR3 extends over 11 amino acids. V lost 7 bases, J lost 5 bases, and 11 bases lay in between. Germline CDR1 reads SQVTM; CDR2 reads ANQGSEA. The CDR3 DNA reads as TGCAGCGCAAATTCGAGGGAGACCCAGTACTTC. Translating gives CSANSRETQYF.

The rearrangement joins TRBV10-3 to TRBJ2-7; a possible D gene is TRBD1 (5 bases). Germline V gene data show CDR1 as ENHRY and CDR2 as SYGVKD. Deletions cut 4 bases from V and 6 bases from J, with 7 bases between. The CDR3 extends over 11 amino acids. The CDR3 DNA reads TGTGCCATCAGTGGAAGGGGCGAGCAGTACTTC. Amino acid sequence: CAISGRGEQYF.

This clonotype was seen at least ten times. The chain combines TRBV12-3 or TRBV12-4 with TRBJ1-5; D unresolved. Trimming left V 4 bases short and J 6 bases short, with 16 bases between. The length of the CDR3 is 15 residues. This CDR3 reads CASSSLGVSRQPQHF. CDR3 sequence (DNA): TGTGCCAGCAGTTCCTTAGGTGTCTCGCGTCAGCCCCAGCATTTT.

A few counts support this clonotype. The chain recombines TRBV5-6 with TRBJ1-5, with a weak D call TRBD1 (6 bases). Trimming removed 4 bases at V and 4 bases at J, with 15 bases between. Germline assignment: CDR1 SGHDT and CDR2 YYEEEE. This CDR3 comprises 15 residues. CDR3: CASSRWRTENQPQHF. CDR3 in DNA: TGTGCCAGCAGCCGCTGGCGGACAGAGAATCAGCCCCAGCATTTT.

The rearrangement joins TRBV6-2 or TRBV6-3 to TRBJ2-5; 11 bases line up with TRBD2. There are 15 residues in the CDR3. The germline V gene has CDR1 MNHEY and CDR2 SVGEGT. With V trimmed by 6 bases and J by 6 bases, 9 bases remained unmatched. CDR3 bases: TGTGCCAGCAGCTCGACTAGCGGGGTTGTAAAGACCCAGTACTTC. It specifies CASSSTSGVVKTQYF.

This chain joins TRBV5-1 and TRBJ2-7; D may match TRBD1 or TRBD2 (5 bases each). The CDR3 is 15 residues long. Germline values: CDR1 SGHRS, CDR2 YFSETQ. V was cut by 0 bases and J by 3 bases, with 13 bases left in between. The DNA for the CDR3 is TGCGCCAGCAGCTTGGCCGGTGGGGGACGCTACGAGCAGTACTTC. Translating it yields CASSLAGGGRYEQYF.

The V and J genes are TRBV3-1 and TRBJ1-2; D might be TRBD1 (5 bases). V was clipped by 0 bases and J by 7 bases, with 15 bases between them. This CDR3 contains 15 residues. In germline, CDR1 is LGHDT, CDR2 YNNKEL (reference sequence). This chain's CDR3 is CASSQDPPGVVGYTF. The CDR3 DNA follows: TGTGCCAGCAGCCAAGATCCCCCGGGGGTAGTTGGCTACACCTTC.